The rows below give T cell receptor beta chains drawn from one sample of a study of T cell responses to AZD1222 COVID-19 vaccine. TCRdb keeps only in-frame clones here, not all; method: immunoSEQ multiplex PCR. The data show 75,000 to 80,000 clones, 85% to 90% seen once. The sample here was peripheral blood, taken 28 days after the second AZD1222 dose. These receptors were collected from an adult who received the AZD1222 COVID-19 vaccine. CDR3s include the opening cysteine and the closing phenylalanine or tryptophan. D genes are given only for firm matches. Expanded clones get a size class; other rows say once, few or many, or leave the size out.

V: TRBV11-2; J: TRBJ1-6; D: -; size: once; CDR3: CASSLDQESPLHF; DNA: TGTGCCAGCAGCTTAGATCAGGAGTCACCCCTCCACTTT
V: TRBV14; J: TRBJ2-7; D: -; size: -; CDR3: CASSQSPAYEQYF; DNA: TGTGCCAGCAGCCAAAGTCCGGCCTACGAGCAGTACTTC
V: TRBV6-9; J: TRBJ2-7; D: TRBD1; size: once; CDR3: CASSYGDRGHEQYF; DNA: TGTGCCAGCAGTTACGGGGACAGGGGCCACGAGCAGTACTTC
V: TRBV28; J: TRBJ1-6; D: TRBD1; size: -; CDR3: CASRQGPVEPLHF; DNA: TGTGCCAGCCGACAGGGACCCGTGGAACCCCTCCACTTT
V: TRBV7-2; J: TRBJ2-4; D: -; size: -; CDR3: CASSFSGTSKNIQYF; DNA: TGTGCCAGCAGCTTCTCAGGGACTTCCAAAAACATTCAGTACTTC
V: TRBV3-1/TRBV3-2; J: TRBJ2-7; D: -; size: -; CDR3: CASSQGGGAAYEQYF; DNA: TGTGCCAGCAGCCAAGGAGGGGGGGCAGCCTACGAGCAGTACTTC
V: TRBV7-2; J: TRBJ1-4; D: TRBD1; size: -; CDR3: CASSTGGAEWEKLFF; DNA: TGTGCCAGCAGCACAGGGGGCGCTGAGTGGGAAAAACTGTTTTTT
V: TRBV19; J: TRBJ2-2; D: -; size: -; CDR3: CASGGGGATGELFF; DNA: TGTGCCAGTGGCGGTGGGGGAGCAACCGGGGAGCTGTTTTTT
V: TRBV10-3; J: TRBJ1-1; D: -; size: -; CDR3: CAISPLTGNSEAFF; DNA: TGTGCCATCAGTCCCCTAACTGGGAACTCTGAAGCTTTCTTT
V: TRBV4-3; J: TRBJ1-6; D: -; size: -; CDR3: CASSQDSLGAGTPLHF; DNA: TGCGCCAGCAGCCAAGATTCTTTGGGGGCAGGGACACCCCTCCACTTT
V: TRBV5-4; J: TRBJ1-2; D: -; size: -; CDR3: CASSLSQGPDTNYGYTF; DNA: TGTGCCAGCAGCTTGTCACAGGGTCCTGACACTAACTATGGCTACACCTTC
V: TRBV7-9; J: TRBJ1-2; D: -; size: -; CDR3: CASRVGTERGYGYTF; DNA: TGTGCCAGCAGGGTTGGGACTGAACGTGGCTATGGCTACACCTTC
V: TRBV6-5; J: TRBJ1-5; D: -; size: -; CDR3: CASSSNGQPQHF; DNA: TGTGCCAGCAGCTCGAACGGGCAGCCCCAGCATTTT
V: TRBV27; J: TRBJ1-2; D: -; size: once; CDR3: CASSLRPWEREGYTF; DNA: TGTGCCAGCAGTCTAAGGCCTTGGGAGAGAGAAGGCTACACCTTC
V: TRBV3-1/TRBV3-2; J: TRBJ1-3; D: TRBD1; size: -; CDR3: CASSRDRNSGNTIYF; DNA: TGTGCCAGCAGCCGGGACAGGAACTCTGGAAACACCATATATTTT
V: TRBV23-1; J: TRBJ2-7; D: -; size: -; CDR3: CASSPRDSYEQYF; DNA: TGCGCCAGCAGTCCCAGGGACTCCTACGAGCAGTACTTC
V: TRBV5-1; J: TRBJ2-2; D: -; size: -; CDR3: CASSSGSATGELFF; DNA: TGCGCCAGCAGCTCGGGCTCTGCCACCGGGGAGCTGTTTTTT
V: TRBV24-1; J: TRBJ1-1; D: TRBD1; size: -; CDR3: CATSGSGGRNTEAFF; DNA: TGTGCCACCAGTGGCTCAGGGGGAAGGAACACTGAAGCTTTCTTT
V: TRBV18; J: TRBJ2-7; D: -; size: -; CDR3: CASSPGAETYEQYF; DNA: TGTGCCAGCTCACCAGGGGCGGAAACCTACGAGCAGTACTTC
V: TRBV7-2; J: TRBJ1-1; D: -; size: -; CDR3: CASSLDRGSTEAFF; DNA: TGTGCCAGCAGCTTAGATCGGGGGAGCACTGAAGCTTTCTTT
V: TRBV7-7; J: TRBJ2-7; D: TRBD1; size: once; CDR3: CASSRGQGDFYEQYF; DNA: TGTGCCAGCAGCCGCGGACAGGGAGACTTCTACGAGCAGTACTTC
V: TRBV7-3; J: TRBJ1-6; D: -; size: few; CDR3: CASSLSGFGSPLHF; DNA: TGTGCCAGCAGCTTGTCCGGGTTTGGTTCACCCCTCCACTTT
V: TRBV9; J: TRBJ2-2; D: TRBD1; size: -; CDR3: CASSLLDRGGTGELFF; DNA: TGTGCCAGCAGCCTCCTGGACAGGGGGGGGACCGGGGAGCTGTTTTTT
V: TRBV7-6; J: TRBJ2-3; D: TRBD2; size: -; CDR3: CASSSSSAGGPRDTQYF; DNA: TGTGCCAGCAGCTCTTCTTCAGCGGGGGGGCCGCGGGATACGCAGTATTTT
V: TRBV6-4; J: TRBJ2-7; D: -; size: -; CDR3: CASSDSKVATYEQYF; DNA: TGTGCCAGCAGTGACTCGAAGGTGGCCACCTACGAGCAGTACTTC
V: TRBV5-5; J: TRBJ2-6; D: TRBD1; size: -; CDR3: CASSLGQGAGANVLTF; DNA: TGTGCCAGCAGCTTGGGACAGGGGGCTGGGGCCAACGTCCTGACTTTC
V: TRBV9; J: TRBJ1-1; D: -; size: -; CDR3: CASSPTTVGSTEAFF; DNA: TGTGCCAGCAGCCCAACGACAGTGGGGTCAACTGAAGCTTTCTTT
V: TRBV9; J: TRBJ1-2; D: -; size: few; CDR3: CASSVGGDGYTF; DNA: TGTGCCAGCAGCGTAGGTGGGGATGGCTACACCTTC
V: TRBV7-9; J: TRBJ2-1; D: TRBD1; size: -; CDR3: CASSVRQGDEQFF; DNA: TGTGCCAGCAGCGTACGACAGGGCGATGAGCAGTTCTTC
V: TRBV7-2; J: TRBJ2-3; D: -; size: -; CDR3: CASSLTWDTQYF; DNA: TGTGCCAGCAGCTTAACCTGGGATACGCAGTATTTT
V: TRBV30; J: TRBJ1-2; D: -; size: -; CDR3: CASEGNYGYTF; DNA: TGTGCCTCTGAGGGGAACTATGGCTACACCTTC
V: TRBV11-2; J: TRBJ2-5; D: -; size: few; CDR3: CASSWSSGAQETQYF; DNA: TGTGCCAGCAGCTGGAGCTCGGGTGCCCAAGAGACCCAGTACTTC
V: TRBV12-5; J: TRBJ1-1; D: -; size: -; CDR3: CASGPGRGRNTEAFF; DNA: TGTGCTAGTGGTCCGGGGCGGGGACGGAACACTGAAGCTTTCTTT
V: TRBV5-1; J: TRBJ2-1; D: TRBD1; size: -; CDR3: CASSFAGTGLTYNEQFF; DNA: TGCGCCAGCAGCTTCGCCGGGACAGGCCTTACCTACAATGAGCAGTTCTTC
V: TRBV4-1; J: TRBJ1-5; D: -; size: -; CDR3: CASSQGLGAGNQPQHF; DNA: TGCGCCAGCAGCCAAGGTCTGGGGGCAGGGAATCAGCCCCAGCATTTT
V: TRBV18; J: TRBJ1-4; D: -; size: -; CDR3: CASSPRGTDEKLFF; DNA: TGTGCCAGCTCACCGCGGGGGACGGATGAAAAACTGTTTTTT
V: TRBV7-8; J: TRBJ1-4; D: -; size: -; CDR3: CASSARVGGEKLFF; DNA: TGTGCCAGCAGCGCTCGCGTGGGAGGTGAAAAACTGTTTTTT
V: TRBV4-3; J: TRBJ2-7; D: -; size: once; CDR3: CASSQGSDYEQYF; DNA: TGCGCCAGCAGCCAAGGGAGCGACTACGAGCAGTACTTC
V: TRBV7-9; J: TRBJ1-2; D: TRBD1; size: once; CDR3: CASSPGTGFYGYTF; DNA: TGTGCCAGCAGCCCCGGGACAGGTTTCTATGGCTACACCTTC
V: TRBV3-1/TRBV3-2; J: TRBJ2-3; D: TRBD1; size: -; CDR3: CASSLGDRNTDTQYF; DNA: TGTGCCAGCAGCCTAGGGGACAGGAACACAGATACGCAGTATTTT
V: TRBV28; J: TRBJ2-1; D: TRBD1; size: -; CDR3: CASRPPGQGGHEQFF; DNA: TGTGCCAGCAGACCGCCGGGACAGGGAGGGCATGAGCAGTTCTTC
V: TRBV5-6; J: TRBJ2-5; D: -; size: -; CDR3: CASRSGTQETQYF; DNA: TGTGCCAGCAGGTCCGGGACTCAAGAGACCCAGTACTTC
V: TRBV6-5; J: TRBJ2-7; D: TRBD1; size: few; CDR3: CASRRDSKGEQYF; DNA: TGTGCCAGCAGGAGGGACAGTAAGGGCGAGCAGTACTTC
V: TRBV7-9; J: TRBJ1-1; D: TRBD1; size: -; CDR3: CASKRLGTGLEAFF; DNA: TGTGCCAGCAAACGACTGGGGACAGGGCTTGAAGCTTTCTTT
V: TRBV6-1; J: TRBJ2-5; D: TRBD2; size: -; CDR3: CASSEPFRLAGDLGTQYF; DNA: TGTGCCAGCAGTGAACCTTTTCGACTAGCGGGGGACCTAGGGACCCAGTACTTC
V: TRBV30; J: TRBJ2-2; D: TRBD1; size: -; CDR3: CACLPAGTGYFLNTGELFF; DNA: TGTGCCTGCTTACCGGCGGGGACAGGGTACTTTCTTAACACCGGGGAGCTGTTTTTT
V: TRBV3-1/TRBV3-2; J: TRBJ1-2; D: -; size: -; CDR3: CASSQGRESGYTF; DNA: TGTGCCAGCAGCCAAGGGAGAGAGAGTGGCTACACCTTC
V: TRBV19; J: TRBJ1-2; D: -; size: -; CDR3: CASSFHRSEGYTF; DNA: TGTGCCAGTAGTTTTCACCGGTCAGAAGGCTACACCTTC
V: TRBV7-9; J: TRBJ1-1; D: -; size: -; CDR3: CASSFGRGTNTEAFF; DNA: TGTGCCAGCAGCTTTGGGAGGGGGACGAACACTGAAGCTTTCTTT
V: TRBV9; J: TRBJ2-1; D: TRBD2; size: once; CDR3: CASSVEGSSGGAYNEQFF; DNA: TGTGCCAGCAGCGTAGAGGGGTCTAGCGGGGGGGCTTACAATGAGCAGTTCTTC